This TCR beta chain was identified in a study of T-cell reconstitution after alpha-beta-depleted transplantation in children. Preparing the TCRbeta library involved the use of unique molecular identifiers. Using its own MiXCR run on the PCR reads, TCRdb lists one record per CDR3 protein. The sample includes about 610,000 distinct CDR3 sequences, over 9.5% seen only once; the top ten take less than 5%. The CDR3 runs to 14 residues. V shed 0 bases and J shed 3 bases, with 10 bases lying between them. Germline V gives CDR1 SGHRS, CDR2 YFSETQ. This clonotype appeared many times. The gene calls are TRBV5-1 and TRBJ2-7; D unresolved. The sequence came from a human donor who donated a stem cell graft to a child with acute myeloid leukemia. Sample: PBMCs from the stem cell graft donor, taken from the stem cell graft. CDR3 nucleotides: TGCGCCAGCAGCTTGGTCCCGGGCCTCTACGAGCAGTACTTC. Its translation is CASSLVPGLYEQYF.